These 19 T cell receptor beta chains were sequenced from one sample in a study of T cell repertoires in cytomegalovirus infection. These receptors have no known antigen. TCRdb recomputed calls from the reads with MiXCR, one row per CDR3 protein. The top ten hold 40% to 60% of the sample, which has a few hundred thousand distinct CDR3 sequences, around 40% seen once. Material: cultured PBMCs, obtained from culture after CMV antigen stimulation. Receptors were obtained from a human donor in good health (CMV status not recorded). Some clones in this sample may be carry-over from other donors' samples.

V is TRBV7-2 and J is TRBJ2-7; 9 nucleotides agree with TRBD1. The V gene end was trimmed by 5 bases and the J gene end by 2 bases; junction bases not matched to a gene: 4. This CDR3 comprises 14 residues. Germline CDR1 and CDR2: SGHTA and FQGNSA. CDR3 sequence reads: CASSPWDRAYEQYF. The CDR3 DNA follows: TGTGCCAGCAGCCCTTGGGACAGGGCCTACGAGCAGTACTTC. The variable domain in full, completed from reference TRBV7-2 and TRBJ2-7, reads GAGVSQSPSNKVTEKGKDVELRCDPISGHTALYWYRQSLGQGLEFLIYFQGNSAPDKSGLPSDRFSAERTGGSVSTLTIQRTQQEDSAVYLCASSPWDRAYEQYFGPGTRLTVT.

This clonotype was counted many times. This sequence joins TRBV7-2 and TRBJ2-1; 8 bases are a match to TRBD1. The CDR3 loop spans 15 amino acids. The germline V gene encodes CDR1 SGHTA and CDR2 FQGNSA. The J segment lost 1 base and the V segment lost 7 bases, leaving 6 bases of the junction unmatched. CDR3 bases: TGTGCCAGCACCACAGACAGGGGTTCCTACAATGAGCAGTTCTTC. Translation: CASTTDRGSYNEQFF.

J is TRBJ1-5 and V is TRBV23-1, with TRBD1 matching over 7 bases. TRBV23-1 is an ORF for which the function is uncertain. This CDR3 contains 14 residues. Trimming took 7 bases from V and 6 from J; bases not matched to a gene: 9. The DNA for the CDR3 is TGCGCCAGCACTCGAACAGGGGATAGTCAGCCCCAGCATTTT. This translates into CASTRTGDSQPQHF.

V is TRBV5-5 and J is TRBJ2-3; 14 nucleotides agree with TRBD2. J lost 4 bases, V lost 3 bases, and 4 bases had no gene match. The CDR3 is made up of 16 amino acids. Germline V gives CDR1 SGHKS, CDR2 YYEKEE (reference sequence). The CDR3 bases are TGTGCCAGCAGCTACGGACTAGCGGGAGGTGCAGATACGCAGTATTTT. Translating it yields CASSYGLAGGADTQYF.

J is TRBJ1-6 and V is TRBV4-1; D is undetermined. CDR3 length equals 15 residues. Trimming took 4 bases from V and 6 from J, leaving 13 bases between them. Per germline, CDR1 MGHRA and CDR2 YSYEKL. The CDR3 nucleotides read TGCGCCAGCAGCCGGGAGGTGGGGTTTAATTCACCCCTCCACTTT. Translated, it gives CASSREVGFNSPLHF.

The rearrangement joins TRBV7-2 to TRBJ1-6; no reliable D call. Germline-derived CDR1 and CDR2 are SGHTA and FQGNSA. This CDR3 is 15 amino acids long. Trimming pared 5 bases from V and 6 bases from J, leaving 14 bases between. CDR3 DNA sequence: TGTGCCAGCAGCCCCGAACTTGATAGTAATTCACCCCTCCACTTT. Translated, it gives CASSPELDSNSPLHF.

Only a few counts were recorded for this clonotype. The chain combines TRBV6-1 with TRBJ1-1, with a tentative D call TRBD1 (5 bases). Trimming cost V 4 bases and J 1 base, with 16 bases left between them. This CDR3 comprises 16 residues. Looked up from germline, CDR1 is MNHNS and CDR2 is SASEGT. The CDR3 DNA is TGTGCCAGCAGTGTCTGGGAAAGGGACGCGAACACTGAAGCTTTCTTT. Translation gives CASSVWERDANTEAFF.

This clonotype has more than one count but fewer than ten. The chain joins TRBV27 to TRBJ2-5, with D maybe TRBD2 (5 bases). V lost 5 bases and J lost 7, with 17 bases in between. Germline V gene data show CDR1 as MNHEY and CDR2 as SMNVEV (reference sequence). CDR3 length equals 14 residues. The CDR3 sequence is CASSPTTSGRTQYF. Here the CDR3 DNA reads TGTGCCAGCAGTCCGACTACGAGCGGTAGGACCCAGTACTTC.

The chain joins TRBV5-5 to TRBJ1-5; D not certain. V was trimmed by 5 bases and J by 9 bases, leaving 18 bases between them. The CDR3 totals 14 residues. Germline loops: CDR1 SGHKS, CDR2 YYEKEE (reference sequence). In nucleotides, the CDR3 is TGTGCCAGCAGTGAAGGACCCTTTTTATGGCCCCAGCATTTT. Translated: CASSEGPFLWPQHF. Full variable domain (remainder filled in from reference TRBV5-5 and TRBJ1-5): DAGVTQSPTHLIKTRGQQVTLRCSPISGHKSVSWYQQVLGQGPQFIFQYYEKEERGRGNFPDRFSARQFPNYSSELNVNALLLGDSALYLCASSEGPFLWPQHFGDGTRLSIL.

This clonotype was seen a few times. V and J are TRBV4-1 and TRBJ2-1; 7 bases align to TRBD1. The CDR3 spans 14 residues. The germline gives CDR1 MGHRA, CDR2 YSYEKL. V trimming: 4 bases; J trimming: 5 bases; junction bases outside the gene matches: 5. This CDR3 reads CASSLGTVNNEQFF. The DNA of the CDR3 is TGCGCCAGCAGCCTCGGGACAGTCAACAATGAGCAGTTCTTC.

There are a few counts of this clonotype. V gene TRBV6-1 combines with J gene TRBJ2-5, with D possibly called TRBD1 or TRBD2 (6 bases each). CDR3 length equals 16 residues. The V gene lost 6 bases and the J gene lost 5 bases, with 22 bases spanning the gap. From germline, CDR1 is MNHNS and CDR2 SASEGT. The CDR3 DNA sequence: TGTGCCAGCAGATCATTGGAGGGGGTCAGGGCCGAGACCCAGTACTTC. It translates to CASRSLEGVRAETQYF.

This clonotype was observed many times. This chain connects TRBV7-2 to TRBJ2-2; D might be TRBD2 (6 bases). V was clipped by 5 bases and J by 13 bases, with 17 bases between them. The CDR3 is 13 amino acids. Germline values: CDR1 SGHTA, CDR2 FQGNSA. CDR3 in amino acids: CASSGDFFGGLFF. In nucleotides, the CDR3 is TGTGCCAGCAGCGGGGACTTCTTTGGAGGGCTGTTTTTT. Full variable domain (missing parts from reference TRBV7-2 and TRBJ2-2): GAGVSQSPSNKVTEKGKDVELRCDPISGHTALYWYRQSLGQGLEFLIYFQGNSAPDKSGLPSDRFSAERTGGSVSTLTIQRTQQEDSAVYLCASSGDFFGGLFFGEGSRLTVL.

The CDR3 DNA is TGTGCCAGCAGCCCCCAAACGAGGTCCAGGCGTAATGAGCAGTTCTTC. This translates into CASSPQTRSRRNEQFF. V gene TRBV7-6 combines with J gene TRBJ2-1; D unclear. The CDR3 loop spans 16 amino acids. From germline, CDR1 is SGHVS and CDR2 FNYEAQ. The V end lost 5 bases, the J end lost 7 bases, and 21 bases lay between the germline ends.

This rearrangement joins TRBV4-1 to TRBJ2-3; no clear D gene. The CDR3 spans 14 residues. The germline V and J ends were trimmed by 3 bases and 0 bases, with 7 bases remaining between them. In germline, CDR1 is MGHRA, CDR2 YSYEKL. The CDR3 spells CASSQILSTDTQYF. CDR3 coding DNA: TGCGCCAGCAGCCAGATACTAAGCACAGATACGCAGTATTTT.

This clonotype has a count of ten or more. The chain couples TRBV2 to TRBJ2-2; D is tentatively TRBD1 or TRBD2 (5 bases each). Trimming removed 8 bases at V and 2 bases at J, with 12 bases between. Germline loops: CDR1 SNHLY, CDR2 FYNNEI. This CDR3 region has 14 residues. Here the CDR3 reads CASLRDANTGELFF. The CDR3 DNA follows: TGTGCCAGCTTAAGGGACGCAAACACCGGGGAGCTGTTTTTT.

This clonotype appeared a few times. V is TRBV6-2 or TRBV6-3 and J is TRBJ2-7; 11 positions match TRBD1. Germline CDR1 reads MNHEY; CDR2 reads SVGEGT. This CDR3 comprises 16 residues. V gave up 4 bases and J gave up 4 bases; unmatched junction bases: 9. The CDR3 coding sequence is TGTGCCAGCAGTTCTCCCCTCGGACAGGGGGCTTACGAGCAGTACTTC. As protein: CASSSPLGQGAYEQYF.

This clonotype was recorded many times. The rearrangement uses TRBV7-8 and TRBJ2-7; the match to TRBD2 covers 7 bases. Trimming at V came to 0 bases and at J to 4 bases, leaving 12 bases not matched to a gene. The germline CDR1 and CDR2 sequences are SGHVS and FQNEAQ. The CDR3 has 17 residues. As DNA, the CDR3 is TGTGCCAGCAGCTTAGCGAAACTAGCGAACCTCAGATACGAGCAGTACTTC. Protein: CASSLAKLANLRYEQYF.

In its sample, this clonotype was seen many times. The rearrangement links TRBV7-2 to TRBJ2-3; 8 bases align to TRBD2. The germline gives CDR1 SGHTA, CDR2 FQGNSA. The V gene end was trimmed by 0 bases and the J gene end by 0 bases; junction bases not matched to a gene: 8. The CDR3 loop spans 18 amino acids. CDR3 in amino acids: CASSLASGLAASTDTQYF. CDR3 DNA: TGTGCCAGCAGCTTAGCGTCTGGACTAGCAGCTAGCACAGATACGCAGTATTTT.

There are a few counts of this clonotype. The genes are TRBV4-1 and TRBJ2-3, with D maybe TRBD1 (8 bases). The germline gives CDR1 MGHRA, CDR2 YSYEKL. V shed 8 bases and J shed 0 bases, with 15 bases lying between them. The CDR3 sequence is 15 residues long. The CDR3 region has the DNA TGCGCCAGCCATACAGGGGGGGCCAGCACAGATACGCAGTATTTT. It encodes CASHTGGASTDTQYF.